This is a list of T cell receptor beta chains from one sample in a study of beta chain features in type 1 diabetes. Clones were sequenced by immunoSEQ multiplex PCR, and TCRdb holds only the in-frame ones, with some missing. The sample carries around 180,000 clones, roughly 8% recorded once. The sample comprised central memory CD4+ T cells from blood. These receptor sequences come from a man between 18 and 35 years old with type 1 diabetes. The CDR3 runs from the conserved cysteine through the conserved F or W. A D gene is named only where the DNA matches it firmly. Expanded clones get a size class; other rows say once, few or many, or leave the size out.

clone size	V gene	D gene	J gene	CDR3 protein	CDR3 DNA
NA	TRBV11-2	NA	TRBJ2-7	CASSPGLSSYEQYF	TGTGCCAGCAGCCCGGGACTGAGCTCCTACGAGCAGTACTTC
few	TRBV6-5	NA	TRBJ1-1	CASRWTANTEAFF	TGTGCCAGCAGGTGGACAGCGAACACTGAAGCTTTCTTT
few	TRBV10-1	NA	TRBJ2-1	CASSESRAGREQFF	TGCGCCAGCAGTGAGTCTAGAGCGGGTAGGGAGCAGTTCTTC
few	TRBV7-9	NA	TRBJ2-7	CASSQSRGNDEQYF	TGTGCCAGCTCCCAAAGTAGAGGGAATGACGAGCAGTACTTC
few	TRBV10-3	NA	TRBJ2-7	CAIRTTGGGEQYF	TGTGCCATCAGGACGACAGGAGGCGGCGAGCAGTACTTC
few	TRBV4-2	NA	TRBJ1-2	CASSQVGSQSNGYTF	TGTGCCAGCAGCCAAGTCGGGTCTCAAAGCAATGGCTACACCTTC
few	TRBV7-2	TRBD1	TRBJ2-7	CASSPTGEPYNEQYF	TGTGCCAGCAGCCCCACAGGGGAGCCTTATAACGAGCAGTACTTC
few	TRBV28	NA	TRBJ1-1	CASSLTPGVFTEAFF	TGTGCCAGCAGTTTAACCCCAGGGGTGTTCACTGAAGCTTTCTTT
few	TRBV29-1	TRBD1	TRBJ1-1	CSVNTLQGSEAFF	TGCAGCGTCAATACACTACAGGGGTCGGAAGCTTTCTTT
few	TRBV30	NA	TRBJ1-1	CAWRNSLGAEAFF	TGTGCCTGGAGAAACAGCCTCGGGGCTGAAGCTTTCTTT
many	TRBV7-2	NA	TRBJ2-7	CASSLGGADYYEQYF	TGTGCCAGCAGCTTAGGGGGAGCGGATTACTACGAGCAGTACTTC
few	TRBV5-6	TRBD1	TRBJ2-7	CASSPKTGGDYEQYF	TGTGCCAGCAGCCCTAAGACAGGGGGCGACTACGAGCAGTACTTC
NA	TRBV6-1	NA	TRBJ2-5	CASSDGGARETQYF	TGTGCCAGCAGTGACGGAGGGGCAAGAGAGACCCAGTACTTC
few	TRBV5-1	NA	TRBJ2-4	CASSSTGGYENIQYF	TGCGCCAGCAGCTCCACCGGAGGGTACGAAAACATTCAGTACTTC
NA	TRBV28	TRBD1	TRBJ2-5	CASSPEGQGGETQYF	TGTGCCAGCAGTCCGGAAGGACAGGGCGGCGAGACCCAGTACTTC
NA	TRBV28	TRBD1	TRBJ2-7	CASSLAGTGTYEQYF	TGTGCCAGCAGTCTTGCCGGGACAGGAACGTACGAGCAGTACTTC
few	TRBV15	NA	TRBJ1-4	CATSRDRFPNEKLFF	TGTGCCACCAGCAGAGACAGGTTCCCTAATGAAAAACTGTTTTTT
NA	TRBV11-3	NA	TRBJ1-6	CARRPFGQLNSPLHF	TGTGCCAGACGCCCCTTTGGACAGCTTAATTCACCCCTCCACTTT
few	TRBV5-1	NA	TRBJ2-7	CASSLGTVYEQYF	TGCGCCAGCAGCTTGGGGACAGTCTACGAGCAGTACTTC
NA	TRBV9	NA	TRBJ1-5	CASSVAGGYNQPQHF	TGTGCCAGCAGCGTAGCCGGCGGGTACAATCAGCCCCAGCATTTT
NA	TRBV7-2	TRBD1	TRBJ1-5	CASSFTSGGQPQHF	TGTGCCAGCAGCTTCACGTCAGGGGGTCAGCCCCAGCATTTT
few	TRBV13	NA	TRBJ2-3	CASSSKLAADTQYF	TGTGCCAGCAGCTCAAAACTAGCAGCAGATACGCAGTATTTT
few	TRBV11-2	NA	TRBJ2-6	CASSFLHRATGANVLTF	TGTGCCAGCAGCTTCCTTCACAGGGCAACTGGGGCCAACGTCCTGACTTTC
once	TRBV11-3	NA	TRBJ2-7	CASSLEGTKQYF	TGTGCCAGCAGCTTAGAAGGGACAAAGCAGTACTTC
NA	TRBV7-2	NA	TRBJ1-1	CASSLGRNTEAFF	TGTGCCAGCAGCTTAGGCAGGAACACTGAAGCTTTCTTT
few	TRBV2	TRBD2	TRBJ2-7	CASRTSATYEQYF	TGTGCCAGCAGGACTAGCGCTACCTACGAGCAGTACTTC
NA	TRBV2	NA	TRBJ2-5	CASTRGGQETQYF	TGTGCCAGCACCCGAGGAGGGCAAGAGACCCAGTACTTC
few	TRBV18	TRBD1	TRBJ1-1	CASSVEWTGRTEAFF	TGTGCCAGCTCCGTAGAATGGACAGGTAGAACTGAAGCTTTCTTT
NA	TRBV6-1	TRBD1	TRBJ2-7	CASRTLTGGDYEQYF	TGTGCCAGCAGGACCCTGACAGGGGGTGACTACGAGCAGTACTTC
NA	TRBV12-5	TRBD2	TRBJ2-3	CASGSGTSGGPDTQYF	TGTGCTAGTGGTTCCGGGACTAGCGGGGGTCCAGATACGCAGTATTTT
few	TRBV30	NA	TRBJ1-2	CAWSRANYGYTF	TGTGCCTGGAGCAGGGCTAACTATGGCTACACCTTC
few	TRBV5-4	NA	TRBJ2-7	CASSLNPSEQYF	TGTGCCAGCAGCTTAAATCCCTCCGAGCAGTACTTC
NA	TRBV28	TRBD1	TRBJ1-6	CASSLYRDRNSPLHF	TGTGCCAGCAGTTTGTACCGGGACAGGAATTCACCCCTCCACTTT
NA	TRBV9	TRBD1	TRBJ1-1	CASSHGQDEAFF	TGTGCCAGCAGCCATGGACAGGACGAAGCTTTCTTT
NA	TRBV10-3	TRBD2	TRBJ2-5	CASRGTSGGQPQETQYF	TGTGCCAGCAGGGGGACTAGCGGGGGGCAACCTCAAGAGACCCAGTACTTC
NA	TRBV5-1	NA	TRBJ2-7	CASSWIQGIEQYF	TGCGCCAGCAGCTGGATTCAGGGTATCGAGCAGTACTTC
NA	TRBV5-6	NA	TRBJ2-5	CASSFGAETQYF	TGTGCCAGCAGCTTTGGGGCGGAGACCCAGTACTTC
NA	TRBV5-6	TRBD2	TRBJ2-5	CASSAGTSKETQYF	TGTGCCAGCAGCGCCGGGACTAGCAAAGAGACCCAGTACTTC
NA	TRBV5-4	NA	TRBJ2-7	CASSLLQDYEQYF	TGTGCCAGCAGCTTGCTGCAGGACTACGAGCAGTACTTC
many	TRBV2	TRBD2	TRBJ2-3	CASSDRTSNTGTQYF	TGTGCCAGCAGTGATAGGACTAGCAATACAGGCACGCAGTATTTT
many	TRBV9	NA	TRBJ2-2	CASSLSQGTGELFF	TGTGCCAGCAGCTTATCTCAGGGAACCGGGGAGCTGTTTTTT
few	TRBV4-3	TRBD2	TRBJ2-1	CASSRAGGRWNEQFF	TGCGCCAGCAGCAGAGCGGGGGGGCGATGGAATGAGCAGTTCTTC
few	TRBV5-1	TRBD1	TRBJ2-5	CASSFGTVGETQYF	TGTGCCAGCAGCTTCGGGACAGTAGGAGAGACCCAGTACTTC
few	TRBV19	NA	TRBJ2-5	CASRLHRGLADEETQYF	TGTGCCAGTAGACTGCACCGGGGGCTAGCGGACGAAGAGACCCAGTACTTC
NA	TRBV28	TRBD2	TRBJ2-5	CASSPYGGSGGLAGRETQYF	TGTGCCAGCAGTCCCTACGGGGGCTCAGGCGGACTAGCGGGGCGAGAGACCCAGTACTTC